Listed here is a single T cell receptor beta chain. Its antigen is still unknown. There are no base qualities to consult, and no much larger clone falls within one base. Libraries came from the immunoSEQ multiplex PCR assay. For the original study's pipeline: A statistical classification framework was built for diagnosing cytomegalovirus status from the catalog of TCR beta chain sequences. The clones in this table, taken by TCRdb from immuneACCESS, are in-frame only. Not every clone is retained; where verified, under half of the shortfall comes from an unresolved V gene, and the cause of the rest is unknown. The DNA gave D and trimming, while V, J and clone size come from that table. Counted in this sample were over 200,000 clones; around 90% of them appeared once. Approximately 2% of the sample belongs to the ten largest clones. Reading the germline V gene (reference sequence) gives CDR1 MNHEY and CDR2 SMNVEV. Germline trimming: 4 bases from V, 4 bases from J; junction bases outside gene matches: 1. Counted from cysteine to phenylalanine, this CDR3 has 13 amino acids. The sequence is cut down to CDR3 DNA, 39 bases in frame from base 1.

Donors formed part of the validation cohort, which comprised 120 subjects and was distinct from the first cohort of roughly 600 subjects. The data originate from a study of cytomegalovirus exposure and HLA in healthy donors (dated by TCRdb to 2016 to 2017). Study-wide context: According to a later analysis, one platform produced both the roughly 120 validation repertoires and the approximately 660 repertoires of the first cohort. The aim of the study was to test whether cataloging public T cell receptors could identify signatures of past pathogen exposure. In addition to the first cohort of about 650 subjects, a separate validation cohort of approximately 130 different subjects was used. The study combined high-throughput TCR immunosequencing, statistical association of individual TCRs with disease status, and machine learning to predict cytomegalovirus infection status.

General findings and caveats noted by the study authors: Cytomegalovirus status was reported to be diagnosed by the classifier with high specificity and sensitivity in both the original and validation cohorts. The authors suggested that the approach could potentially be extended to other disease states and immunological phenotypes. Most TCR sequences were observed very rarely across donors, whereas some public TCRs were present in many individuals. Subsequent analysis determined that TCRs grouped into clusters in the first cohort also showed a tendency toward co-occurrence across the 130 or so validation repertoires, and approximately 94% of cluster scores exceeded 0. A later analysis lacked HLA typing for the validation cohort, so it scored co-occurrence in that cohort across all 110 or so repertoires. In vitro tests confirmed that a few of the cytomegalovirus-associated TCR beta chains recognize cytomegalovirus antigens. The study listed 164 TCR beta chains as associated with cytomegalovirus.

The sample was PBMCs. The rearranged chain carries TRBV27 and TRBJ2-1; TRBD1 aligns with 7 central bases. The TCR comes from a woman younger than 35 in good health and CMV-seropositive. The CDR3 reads CASSSTGYNEQFF. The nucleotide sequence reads TGTGCCAGCAGTTCGACAGGGTACAATGAGCAGTTCTTC.